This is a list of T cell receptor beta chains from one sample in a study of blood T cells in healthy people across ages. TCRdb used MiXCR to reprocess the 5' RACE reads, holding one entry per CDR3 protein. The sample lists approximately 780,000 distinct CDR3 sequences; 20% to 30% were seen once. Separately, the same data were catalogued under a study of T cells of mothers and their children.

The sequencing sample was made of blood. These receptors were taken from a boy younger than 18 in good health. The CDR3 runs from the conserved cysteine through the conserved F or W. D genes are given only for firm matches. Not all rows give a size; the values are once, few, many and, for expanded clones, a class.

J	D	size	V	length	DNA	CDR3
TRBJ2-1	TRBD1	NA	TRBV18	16	TGTGCCAGCTCACCGACAGGGCCCAAACCCTACAATGAGCAGTTCTTC	CASSPTGPKPYNEQFF
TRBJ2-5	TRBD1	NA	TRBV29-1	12	TGCAGCGTTGTCAGGGGGACAGGGACCCAGTACTTC	CSVVRGTGTQYF
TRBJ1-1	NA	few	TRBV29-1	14	TGCAGCGTTGACGCAGGCCCTGTGAACACTGAAGCTTTCTTT	CSVDAGPVNTEAFF
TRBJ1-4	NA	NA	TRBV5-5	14	TGTGCCAGCAGCCGACGAGTTTGGGGTGAAAAACTGTTTTTT	CASSRRVWGEKLFF
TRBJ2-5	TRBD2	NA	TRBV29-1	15	TGCAGCGTTGTACCCTTGCGGGGGGACCAAGAGACCCAGTACTTC	CSVVPLRGDQETQYF
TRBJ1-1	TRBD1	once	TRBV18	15	TGTGCCAGCTCATCCATTGGACAGGAGAACACTAAAGCTTTCTTT	CASSSIGQENTKAFF
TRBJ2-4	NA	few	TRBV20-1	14	TGCAGTGCTAGTGGGGGACGGGGGAGGAACATTCAGTACTTC	CSASGGRGRNIQYF
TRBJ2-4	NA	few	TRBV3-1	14	TGTGCCAGCAGCCAACGAGGGGGCAAAAACATTCAGTACTTC	CASSQRGGKNIQYF
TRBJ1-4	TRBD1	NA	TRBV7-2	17	TGTGCCAGCAGCCCCCAGGGACAGGGAGAAGTCGGTGAAAAACAGTTTTTT	CASSPQGQGEVGEKQFF
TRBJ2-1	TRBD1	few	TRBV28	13	TGTGCCAGCGGGACAGGGAACTACAATGAGCAGTTCTTC	CASGTGNYNEQFF
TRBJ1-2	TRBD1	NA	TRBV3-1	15	TGTGCCAGCAGCCCCCTCGGACAGGGCGGCTATGGCTACACCTTC	CASSPLGQGGYGYTF
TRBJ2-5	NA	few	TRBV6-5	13	TGTGCCAGCAGGCGCCAGGTGGCAGAGACCCAGTACTTC	CASRRQVAETQYF
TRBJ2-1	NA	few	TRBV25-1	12	TGTGCCACCCTAGCCCCCTACAATGAGCAGTTCTTC	CATLAPYNEQFF
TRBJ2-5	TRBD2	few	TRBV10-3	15	TGTGCCTCGCTACCCGGGGGGAATCTCCAAGAGACCCAGTACTTC	CASLPGGNLQETQYF
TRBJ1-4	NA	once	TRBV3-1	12	TGTGCCAGCAGCCAAGAGGCACGAAAACTGTTTTTT	CASSQEARKLFF
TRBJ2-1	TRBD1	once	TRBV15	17	TGTGCCACCAGCAGAGATGGTGGGACAGGGGGCCACAATGAGCAGTTCTTC	CATSRDGGTGGHNEQFF
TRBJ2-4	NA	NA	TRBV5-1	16	TGCGCCAGCAGCTTATCAGGGCCCGGGGGCAAAAACATTCAGTACTTC	CASSLSGPGGKNIQYF
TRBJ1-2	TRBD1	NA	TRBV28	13	TGTGCCAGCACCACATCTCTAGGGGGCGGCTACACCTTC	CASTTSLGGGYTF
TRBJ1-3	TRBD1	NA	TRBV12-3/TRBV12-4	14	TGTGCCAGCAGGTTCGGGACAGGGAGAAACACCATATATTTT	CASRFGTGRNTIYF
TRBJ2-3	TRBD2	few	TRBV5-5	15	TGTGCCAGCACCGTGGGGAGGGGATCCACAGATACGCAGTATTTT	CASTVGRGSTDTQYF
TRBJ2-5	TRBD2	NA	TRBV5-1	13	TGCGCCAGCAGCTTCCTAGCGGAAGAGACCCAGTACTTC	CASSFLAEETQYF
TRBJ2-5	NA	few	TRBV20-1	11	TGCAGTGCTAGGGACCCAGAGACCCAGTACTTC	CSARDPETQYF
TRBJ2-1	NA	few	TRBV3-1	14	TGTGCCAGCAGCGCCAGGGGGGAGTACAATGAGCAGTTCTTC	CASSARGEYNEQFF
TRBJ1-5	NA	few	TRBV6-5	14	TGTGCCAGCAGCCGGGACGGGATTTATCAGCCCCAGCATTTT	CASSRDGIYQPQHF
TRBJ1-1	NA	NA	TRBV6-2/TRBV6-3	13	TGTGCCAGCAGTTACGAGGGAAACACTGAAGCTTTCTTT	CASSYEGNTEAFF
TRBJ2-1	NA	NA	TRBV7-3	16	TGTGCCAGCAGCTTAACTGGACGGATCTCCTACAATGAGCAGTTCTTC	CASSLTGRISYNEQFF
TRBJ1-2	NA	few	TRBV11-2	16	TGTGCCAGCAGCGTAGCAGGGATAGGATCTAACTATGGCTACACCTTC	CASSVAGIGSNYGYTF
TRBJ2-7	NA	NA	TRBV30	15	TGTGCCTGGAGCTCCGGGGGCTCGGGGAACTACGAGCAGTACTTC	CAWSSGGSGNYEQYF
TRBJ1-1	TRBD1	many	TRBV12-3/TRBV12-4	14	TGTGCCAGCAGTAGGGGACAGGCGAACACTGAAGCTTTCTTT	CASSRGQANTEAFF
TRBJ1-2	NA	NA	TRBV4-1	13	TGCGCCAGCAGCCACAGGCGGGGATATGGCTACACCTTC	CASSHRRGYGYTF
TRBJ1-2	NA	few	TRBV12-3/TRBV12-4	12	TGTGCCAGCAGTTCAGGGCACTATGGCTACACCTTC	CASSSGHYGYTF
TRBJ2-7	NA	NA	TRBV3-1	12	TGTGCCAGCAGCAATCAGGCCTACGAGCAGTACTTC	CASSNQAYEQYF
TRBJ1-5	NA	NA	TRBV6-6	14	TGTGCCAGCAGTTACAAGGGGACTGGGCAGCCCCAGCATTTT	CASSYKGTGQPQHF
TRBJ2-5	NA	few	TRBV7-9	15	TGTGCCAGCAGCCCGCCTGCTGCGGGGATCGAGACCCAGTACTTC	CASSPPAAGIETQYF
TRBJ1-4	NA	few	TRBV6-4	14	TGTGCCAGCAGCACAGGGTTTAGTAATGAAAAACTGTTTTTT	CASSTGFSNEKLFF
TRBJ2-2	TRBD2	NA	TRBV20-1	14	TGCAGTGCTAGGGGACTAGCGGGATCCGGGGAGCTGTTTTTT	CSARGLAGSGELFF
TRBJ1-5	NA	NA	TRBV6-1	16	TGTGCCAGCGTCAAGGGCTCCATGTATAGCAATCAGCCCCAGCATTTT	CASVKGSMYSNQPQHF
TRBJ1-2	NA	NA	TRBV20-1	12	TGCAGTGCTCGTCAGGGCGGCTATGGCTACACCTTC	CSARQGGYGYTF
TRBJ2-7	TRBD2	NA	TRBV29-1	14	TGCAGCGTACTGGGACTAGCGAACTCCTACGAGCAGTACTTC	CSVLGLANSYEQYF
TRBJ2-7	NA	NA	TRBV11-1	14	TGTGCCAGCAGCTTAGGAACAGAGGCCTACGAGCAGTACTTC	CASSLGTEAYEQYF
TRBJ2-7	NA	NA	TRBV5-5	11	TGTGCCAGCAGGCGGATCTACGAGCAGTACTTC	CASRRIYEQYF
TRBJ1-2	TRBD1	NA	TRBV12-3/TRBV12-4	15	TGTGCCAGCAGTCTCCAACGGACAGGGGACTATGGCTACACCTTC	CASSLQRTGDYGYTF
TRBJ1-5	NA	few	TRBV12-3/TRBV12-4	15	TGTGCCAGCAGTCCCCTTGCCGGGACACCTCAGCCCCAGCATTTT	CASSPLAGTPQPQHF
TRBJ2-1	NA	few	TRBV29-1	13	TGCAGCGTTGCCGGTCGCCACTACAATGAGCAGTTCTTC	CSVAGRHYNEQFF